These 2 T cell receptor beta chains originate from one sample sequenced in a study of identical twins. TCRdb processed the 5' RACE reads anew with MiXCR; each CDR3 protein has one entry. The sample has roughly 200,000 distinct CDR3 sequences; roughly 7.5% are singletons. This sample was also put to use in a study of yellow fever vaccine responses in identical twins.

Sequencing used memory (CD45RO+) T cells sorted from blood. The receptors stem from a woman younger than 30 in good health.

This clonotype has only a few counts. The chain uses TRBV4-1 and TRBJ2-5; 13 bases agree with TRBD2. The CDR3 totals 15 residues. Germline V CDR1 and CDR2: MGHRA, YSYEKL. Trimming removed 4 bases from V and 5 bases from J; junction bases left unmatched: 4. CDR3 in DNA: TGCGCCAGCAGCCGGACTAGCGGGAGATGGGAGACCCAGTACTTC. This codes for CASSRTSGRWETQYF.

This clonotype was seen a few times. The J gene is TRBJ1-1, the V gene TRBV7-9; D is unclear. The V end lost 6 bases, the J end lost 7 bases, and 21 bases lay between the germline ends. The CDR3 is 15 residues long. CDR1 is SEHNR, CDR2 FQNEAQ, per germline (reference sequence). CDR3 nucleotides: TGTGCCAGCAGTGCCGGGGTTGGGGAAGGCCATGAAGCTTTCTTT. Translating it yields CASSAGVGEGHEAFF.